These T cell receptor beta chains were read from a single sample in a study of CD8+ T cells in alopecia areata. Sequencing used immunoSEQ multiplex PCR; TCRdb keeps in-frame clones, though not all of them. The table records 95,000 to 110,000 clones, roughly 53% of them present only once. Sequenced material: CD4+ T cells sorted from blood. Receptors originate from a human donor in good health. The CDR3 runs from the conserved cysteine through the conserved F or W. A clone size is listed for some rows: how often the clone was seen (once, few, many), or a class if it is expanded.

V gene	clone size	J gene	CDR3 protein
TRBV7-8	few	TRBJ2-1	CASSPRQGSSYNEQFF
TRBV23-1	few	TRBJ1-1	CASSFRTGDTEMNTEAFF
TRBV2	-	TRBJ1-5	CASNTGGGKPQHF
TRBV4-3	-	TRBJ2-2	CASSQDITGWNTGELFF
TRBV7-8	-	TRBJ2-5	CASSLGLAVEETQYF
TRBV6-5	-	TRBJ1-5	CASSPRLGNQPQHF
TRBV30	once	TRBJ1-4	CAWSVQGARREKLFF
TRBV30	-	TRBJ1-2	CAWSPGASIRHGYTF
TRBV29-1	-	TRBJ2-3	CSVVESTHSTDTQYF
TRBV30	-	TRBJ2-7	CAWSATGNEQYF
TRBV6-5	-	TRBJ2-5	CASRGLETQYF
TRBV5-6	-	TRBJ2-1	CASSVYAYNEQFF
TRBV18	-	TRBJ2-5	CASSPQLAGDFQETQYF
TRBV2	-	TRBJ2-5	CASRAEGETQYF
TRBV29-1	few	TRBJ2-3	CSVPSGGRSTDTQYF
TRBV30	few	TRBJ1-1	CAWSPGGENTEAFF
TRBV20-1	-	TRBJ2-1	CSVARGGPEFF
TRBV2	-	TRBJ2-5	CASSPWETQYF
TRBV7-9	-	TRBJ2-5	CASSLVMWETQYF
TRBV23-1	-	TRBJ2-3	CASSQSVNTTGSRTDTQYF
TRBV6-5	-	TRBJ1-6	CASSQVGSPLHF
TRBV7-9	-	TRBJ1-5	CASSQQGWAQPQHF
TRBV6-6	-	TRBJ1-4	CASSYSDRGNEKLFF
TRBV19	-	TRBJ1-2	CASSRTGNYGYTF
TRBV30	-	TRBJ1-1	CAWSDNTEAFF
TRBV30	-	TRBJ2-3	CAWSVGSTDTQYF
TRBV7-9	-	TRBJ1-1	CASSLRGQGTEAFF
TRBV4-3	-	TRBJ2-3	CASSPGGGGTDTQYF
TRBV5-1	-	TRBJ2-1	CASSPRSTGTGGGEQFF
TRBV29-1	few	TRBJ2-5	CSVERNPRETQYF
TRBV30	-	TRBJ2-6	CAWSRGGVSGANVLTF
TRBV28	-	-	CASSHLRDRGEQYF
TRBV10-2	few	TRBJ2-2	CASNGHRNTGELFF
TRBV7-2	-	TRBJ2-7	CASSQDRSYEQYF
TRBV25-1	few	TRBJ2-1	CASSELDLRGGSYNEQFF
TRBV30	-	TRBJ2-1	CAWSKGQGALHNEQFF
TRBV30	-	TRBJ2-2	CAWILRGRNTGELFF
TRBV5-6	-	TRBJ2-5	CASSSGLAGTQYF
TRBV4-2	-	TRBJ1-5	CASSQEYVSNQPQHF
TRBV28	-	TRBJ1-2	CASRGPEGPNYGYTF
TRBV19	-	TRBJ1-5	CASSSQYTGNQPQHF
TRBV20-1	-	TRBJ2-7	CSAEIDYEQYF
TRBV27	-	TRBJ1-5	CASSPQGAGQPQHF
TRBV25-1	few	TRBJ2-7	CASSALGQGTYEQYF
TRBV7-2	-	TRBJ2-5	CASSQRYQETQYF
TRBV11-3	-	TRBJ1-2	CASSQDEDTNYGYTF
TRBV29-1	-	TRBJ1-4	CSVSRSGEKLFF
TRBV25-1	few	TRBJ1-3	CASRDRGAGNTIYF
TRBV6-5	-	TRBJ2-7	CASSLTGGKYEQYF
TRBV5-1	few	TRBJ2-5	CASSLVGLAGETQYF